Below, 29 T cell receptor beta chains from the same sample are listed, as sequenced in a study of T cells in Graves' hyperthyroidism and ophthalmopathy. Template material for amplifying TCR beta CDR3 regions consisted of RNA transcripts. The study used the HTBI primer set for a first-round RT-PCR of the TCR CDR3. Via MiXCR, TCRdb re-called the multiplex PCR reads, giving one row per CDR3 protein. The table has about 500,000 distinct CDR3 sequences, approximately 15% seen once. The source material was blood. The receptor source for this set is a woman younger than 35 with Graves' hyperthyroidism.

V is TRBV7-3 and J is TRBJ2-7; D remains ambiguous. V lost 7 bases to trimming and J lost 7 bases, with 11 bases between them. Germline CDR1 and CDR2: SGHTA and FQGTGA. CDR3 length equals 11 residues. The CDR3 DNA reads TGTGCCAGCACGATATGCTTGGAGCAGTACGTC. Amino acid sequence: CASTICLEQYV.

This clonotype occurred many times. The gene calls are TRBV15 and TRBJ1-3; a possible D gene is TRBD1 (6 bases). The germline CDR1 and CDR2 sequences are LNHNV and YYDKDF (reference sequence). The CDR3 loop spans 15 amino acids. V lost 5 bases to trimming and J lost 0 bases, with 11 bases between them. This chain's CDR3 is CATSLDRFSGNTIYF. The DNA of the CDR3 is TGTGCCACCAGCCTAGACAGGTTCTCTGGAAACACCATATATTTT.

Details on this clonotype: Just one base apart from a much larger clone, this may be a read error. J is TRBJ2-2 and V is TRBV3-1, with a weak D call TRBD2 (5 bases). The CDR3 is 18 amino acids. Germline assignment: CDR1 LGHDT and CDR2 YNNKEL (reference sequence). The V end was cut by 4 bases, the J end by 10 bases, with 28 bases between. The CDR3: CASSPTLDSPQFAEELFF. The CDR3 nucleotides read TGTGCCAGCAGCCCGACCCTGGACTCGCCCCAGTTCGCCGAGGAGCTGTTTTTT.

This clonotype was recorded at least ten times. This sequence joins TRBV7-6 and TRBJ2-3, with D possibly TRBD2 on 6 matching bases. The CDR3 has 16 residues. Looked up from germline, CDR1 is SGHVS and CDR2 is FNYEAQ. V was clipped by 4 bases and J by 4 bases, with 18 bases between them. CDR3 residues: CASSSTGSGGADTQYF. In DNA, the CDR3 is TGTGCCAGCAGCTCGACCGGGAGCGGAGGGGCAGATACGCAGTATTTT.

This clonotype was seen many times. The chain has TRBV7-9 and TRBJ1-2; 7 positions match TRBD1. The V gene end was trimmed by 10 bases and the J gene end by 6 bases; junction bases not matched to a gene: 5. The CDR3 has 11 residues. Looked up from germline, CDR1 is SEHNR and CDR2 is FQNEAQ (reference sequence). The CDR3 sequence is CATDREDGYTF. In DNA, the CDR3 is TGTGCCACCGACAGGGAGGATGGCTACACCTTC.

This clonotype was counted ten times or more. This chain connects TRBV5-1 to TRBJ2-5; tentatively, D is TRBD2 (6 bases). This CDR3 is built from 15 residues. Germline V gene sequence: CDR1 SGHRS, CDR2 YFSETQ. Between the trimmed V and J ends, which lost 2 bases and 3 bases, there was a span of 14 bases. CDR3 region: CASSFWAREEETQYF. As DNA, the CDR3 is TGCGCCAGCAGCTTTTGGGCGCGGGAAGAAGAGACCCAGTACTTC.

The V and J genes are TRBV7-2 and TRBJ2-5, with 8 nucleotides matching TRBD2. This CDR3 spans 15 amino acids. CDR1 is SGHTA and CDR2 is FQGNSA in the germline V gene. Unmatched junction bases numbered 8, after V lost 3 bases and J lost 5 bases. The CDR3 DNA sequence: TGTGCCAGCAGCTTCACGGGAGGGCCCGGTGAGACCCAGTACTTC. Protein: CASSFTGGPGETQYF.

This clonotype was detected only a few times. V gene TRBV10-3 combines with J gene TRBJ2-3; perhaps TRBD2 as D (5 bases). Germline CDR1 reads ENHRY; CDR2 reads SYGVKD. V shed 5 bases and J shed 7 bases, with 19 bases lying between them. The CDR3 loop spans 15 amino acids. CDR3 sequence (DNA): TGTGCCATCAGTCGTGGAGGAATAGAAGGGAATACGCAGTATTTT. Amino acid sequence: CAISRGGIEGNTQYF.

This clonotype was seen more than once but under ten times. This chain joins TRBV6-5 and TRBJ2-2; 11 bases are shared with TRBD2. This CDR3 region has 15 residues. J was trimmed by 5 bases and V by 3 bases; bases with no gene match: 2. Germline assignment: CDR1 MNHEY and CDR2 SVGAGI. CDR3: CASSYSGRGTGELFF. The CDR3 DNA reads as TGTGCCAGCAGTTATAGCGGGAGGGGTACCGGGGAGCTGTTTTTT.

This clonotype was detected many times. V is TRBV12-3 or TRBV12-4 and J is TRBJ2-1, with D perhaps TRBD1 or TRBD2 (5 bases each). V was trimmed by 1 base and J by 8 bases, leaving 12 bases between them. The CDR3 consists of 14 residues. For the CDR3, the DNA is TGTGCCAGCAGTTTAGGGGGGAACGTCCATGAGCAGTTCTTC. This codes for CASSLGGNVHEQFF.

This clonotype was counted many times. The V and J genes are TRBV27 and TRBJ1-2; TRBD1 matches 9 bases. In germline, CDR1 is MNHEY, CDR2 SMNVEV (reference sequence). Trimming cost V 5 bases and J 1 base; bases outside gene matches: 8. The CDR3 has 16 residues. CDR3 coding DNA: TGTGCCAGCAGTGCGCTGGGACAGGGATATAACTATGGCTACACCTTC. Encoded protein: CASSALGQGYNYGYTF.

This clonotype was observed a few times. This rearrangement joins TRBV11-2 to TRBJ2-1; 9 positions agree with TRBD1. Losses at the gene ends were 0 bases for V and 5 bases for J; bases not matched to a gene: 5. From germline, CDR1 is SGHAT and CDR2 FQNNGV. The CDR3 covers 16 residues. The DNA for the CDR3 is TGTGCCAGCAGCTTAGAGTGGGGACAGGGCGACAATGAGCAGTTCTTC. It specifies CASSLEWGQGDNEQFF.

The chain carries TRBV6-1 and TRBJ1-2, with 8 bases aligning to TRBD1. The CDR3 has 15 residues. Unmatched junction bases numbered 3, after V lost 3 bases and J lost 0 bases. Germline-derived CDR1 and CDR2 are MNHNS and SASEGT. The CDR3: CASSEWDRSNYGYTF. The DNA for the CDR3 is TGTGCCAGCAGTGAGTGGGACAGGTCTAACTATGGCTACACCTTC.

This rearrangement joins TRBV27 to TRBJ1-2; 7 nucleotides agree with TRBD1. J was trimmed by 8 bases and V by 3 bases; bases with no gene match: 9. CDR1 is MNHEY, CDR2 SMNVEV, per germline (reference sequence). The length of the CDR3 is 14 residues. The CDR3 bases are TGTGCCAGCAGTTTTGAAGGGGGCTGGAAAGGCTACACCTTC. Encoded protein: CASSFEGGWKGYTF.

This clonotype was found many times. The CDR3 spells CASSLGGGMNTEAFF. The CDR3 bases are TGCGCCAGCAGCTTGGGCGGGGGAATGAACACTGAAGCTTTCTTT. V gene TRBV5-1 combines with J gene TRBJ1-1; maybe TRBD1 (5 bases). With 0 bases removed from V and 0 bases from J, the gap between germline ends came to 9 bases. Germline V CDR1 and CDR2: SGHRS, YFSETQ. The CDR3 length is 15 residues.

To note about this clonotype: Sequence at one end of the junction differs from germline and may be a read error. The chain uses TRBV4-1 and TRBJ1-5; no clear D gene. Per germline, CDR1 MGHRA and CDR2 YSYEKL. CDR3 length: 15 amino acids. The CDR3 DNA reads TGCGCCAGCAGCCGCCAACGGGATAGCAGTCAGCCCCAGCATTTT. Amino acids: CASSRQRDSSQPQHF.

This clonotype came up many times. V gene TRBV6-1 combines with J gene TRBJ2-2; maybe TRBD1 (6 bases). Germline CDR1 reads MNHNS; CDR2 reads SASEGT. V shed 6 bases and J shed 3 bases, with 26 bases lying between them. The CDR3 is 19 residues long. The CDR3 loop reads CASRRWATKTGSYTGELFF. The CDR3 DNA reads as TGTGCCAGCAGGAGGTGGGCGACGAAGACAGGAAGCTACACCGGGGAGCTGTTTTTT.

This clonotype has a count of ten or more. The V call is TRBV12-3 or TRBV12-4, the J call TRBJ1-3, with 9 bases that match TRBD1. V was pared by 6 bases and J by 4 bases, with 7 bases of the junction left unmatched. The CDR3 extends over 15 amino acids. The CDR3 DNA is TGTGCCAGCAGAATGACAGGGGGGGGGGGAAACACCATATATTTT. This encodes CASRMTGGGGNTIYF.

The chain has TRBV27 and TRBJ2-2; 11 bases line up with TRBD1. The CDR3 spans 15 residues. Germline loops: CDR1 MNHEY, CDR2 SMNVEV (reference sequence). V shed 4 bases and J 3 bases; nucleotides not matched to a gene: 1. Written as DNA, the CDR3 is TGTGCCAGCAGTTGGGGACAGGGGGACACCGGGGAGCTGTTTTTT. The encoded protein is CASSWGQGDTGELFF.

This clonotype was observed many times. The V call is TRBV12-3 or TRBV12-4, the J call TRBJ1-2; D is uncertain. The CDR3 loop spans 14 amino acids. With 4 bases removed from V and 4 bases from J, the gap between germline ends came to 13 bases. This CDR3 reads CASSSEGRFYGYTF. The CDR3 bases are TGTGCCAGCAGTTCCGAAGGACGCTTCTATGGCTACACCTTC.

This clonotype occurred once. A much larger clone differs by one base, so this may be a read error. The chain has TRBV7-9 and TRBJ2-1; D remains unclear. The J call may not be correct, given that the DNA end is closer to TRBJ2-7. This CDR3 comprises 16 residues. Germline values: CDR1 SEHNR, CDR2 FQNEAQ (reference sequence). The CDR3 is CASSLVRPRTYNEQYF. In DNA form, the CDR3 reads TGTGCCAGCAGCTTAGTGCGGCCAAGGACCTACAATGAGCAGTACTTC.

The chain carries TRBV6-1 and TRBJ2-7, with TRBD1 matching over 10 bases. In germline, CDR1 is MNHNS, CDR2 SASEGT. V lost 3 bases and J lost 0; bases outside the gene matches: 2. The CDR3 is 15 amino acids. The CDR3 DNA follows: TGTGCCAGCAGTGAGACAGGGGGCGGCTCCTACGAGCAGTACTTC. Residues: CASSETGGGSYEQYF.

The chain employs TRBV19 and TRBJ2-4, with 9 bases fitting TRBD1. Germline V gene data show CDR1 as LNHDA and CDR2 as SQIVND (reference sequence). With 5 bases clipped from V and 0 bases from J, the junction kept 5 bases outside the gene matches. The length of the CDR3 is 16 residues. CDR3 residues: CASSALQGAAKNIQYF. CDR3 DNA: TGTGCCAGTAGTGCCTTACAGGGGGCAGCCAAAAACATTCAGTACTTC.

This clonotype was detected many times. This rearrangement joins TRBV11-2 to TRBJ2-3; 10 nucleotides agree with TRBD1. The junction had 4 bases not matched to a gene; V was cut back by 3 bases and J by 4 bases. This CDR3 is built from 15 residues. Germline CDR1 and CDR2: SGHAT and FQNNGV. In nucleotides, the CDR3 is TGTGCCAGCAGCTTCCGGGACAGGGGCCCAGATACGCAGTATTTT. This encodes CASSFRDRGPDTQYF. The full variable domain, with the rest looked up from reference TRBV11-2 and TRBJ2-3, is EAGVAQSPRYKIIEKRQSVAFWCNPISGHATLYWYQQILGQGPKLLIQFQNNGVVDDSQLPKDRFSAERLKGVDSTLKIQPAKLEDSAVYLCASSFRDRGPDTQYFGPGTRLTVL.

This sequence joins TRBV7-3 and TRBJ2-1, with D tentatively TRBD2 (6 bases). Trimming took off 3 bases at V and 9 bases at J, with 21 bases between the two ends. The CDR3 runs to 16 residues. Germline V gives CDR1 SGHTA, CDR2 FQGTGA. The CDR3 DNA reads TGTGCCAGCAGCTTGACCGGGACTCGCCTGGGGGGTGAGCAGTTCTTC. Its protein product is CASSLTGTRLGGEQFF.

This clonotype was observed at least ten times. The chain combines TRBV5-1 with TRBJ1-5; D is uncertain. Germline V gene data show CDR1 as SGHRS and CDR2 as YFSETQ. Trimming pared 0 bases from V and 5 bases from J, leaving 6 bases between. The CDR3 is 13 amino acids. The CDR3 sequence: CASSLGADQPQHF. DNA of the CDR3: TGCGCCAGCAGCTTGGGGGCTGATCAGCCCCAGCATTTT.

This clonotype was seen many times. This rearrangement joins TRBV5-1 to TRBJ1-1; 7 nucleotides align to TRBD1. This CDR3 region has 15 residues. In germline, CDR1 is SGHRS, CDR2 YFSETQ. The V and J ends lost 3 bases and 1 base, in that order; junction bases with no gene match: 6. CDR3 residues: CASSSSGQSNTEAFF. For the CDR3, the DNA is TGCGCCAGCAGCTCATCGGGACAGTCGAACACTGAAGCTTTCTTT.

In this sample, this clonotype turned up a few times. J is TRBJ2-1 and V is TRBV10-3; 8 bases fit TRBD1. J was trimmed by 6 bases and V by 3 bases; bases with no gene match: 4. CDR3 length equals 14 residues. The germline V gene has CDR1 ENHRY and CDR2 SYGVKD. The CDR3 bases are TGTGCCATCAGTGACTATACAGGGGGCAATGAGCAGTTCTTC. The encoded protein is CAISDYTGGNEQFF.

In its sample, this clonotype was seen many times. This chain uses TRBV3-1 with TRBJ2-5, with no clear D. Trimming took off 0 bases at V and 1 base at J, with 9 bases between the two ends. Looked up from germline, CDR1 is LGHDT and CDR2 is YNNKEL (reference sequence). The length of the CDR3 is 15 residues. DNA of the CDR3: TGTGCCAGCAGCCAAGAATTAACGTTCCAAGAGACCCAGTACTTC. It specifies CASSQELTFQETQYF.